Listed below are T cell receptor beta chains from one sample, sequenced in a study of cytomegalovirus exposure and HLA in healthy donors. The table came from immunoSEQ multiplex PCR; TCRdb's copy has only in-frame clones and leaves some out. Of under 250,000 clones in the sample, around nine tenths were seen once. Material: PBMCs. These receptors all stem from a woman between 18 and 29 years old in good health and CMV-seronegative. The CDR3 runs from the conserved cysteine through the conserved F or W. Each record gives: V gene, D gene, J gene, clone size, CDR3 DNA, CDR3 protein. A D gene is named only where the DNA matches it firmly. A clone size is listed for some rows: how often the clone was seen (once, few, many), or a class if it is expanded.

TRBV7-6	TRBD2	TRBJ2-3	-	TGTGCCAGCAGCTTAGGCGGAGCAGGGTCTAGCGGGAGCATAGTAGATACGCAGTATTTT	CASSLGGAGSSGSIVDTQYF
TRBV27	-	TRBJ1-1	-	TGTGCCAGCAGTTTTGTAGGTTTGCGAGGGAACACTGAAGCTTTCTTT	CASSFVGLRGNTEAFF
TRBV27	TRBD2	TRBJ2-7	-	TGTGCCAGCACCGGCCGAACTAGCGGGACCACGAGGGAGCAGTACTTC	CASTGRTSGTTREQYF
TRBV9	-	TRBJ1-1	-	TGTGCCAGCAGCGTAGGGGCAGACACTGAAGCTTTCTTT	CASSVGADTEAFF
TRBV6-5	-	TRBJ2-7	-	TGTGCCACAAAAGCTCCAGGGGCGTTTTACGAGCAGTACTTC	CATKAPGAFYEQYF
TRBV19	TRBD1	TRBJ1-6	-	TGTGCCAGTAGCGAGGGACAGGGTATGTCACCCCTCCACTTT	CASSEGQGMSPLHF
TRBV29-1	TRBD1	TRBJ2-1	-	TGCAGCGGCATGACAGGGGTAAAGGAGCAGTTCTTC	CSGMTGVKEQFF
TRBV27	-	TRBJ1-6	-	TGTGCCAGCAGGGGCTCCGGGACAATCAATAATTCACCCCTCCACTTT	CASRGSGTINNSPLHF
TRBV7-9	-	TRBJ2-3	-	TGTGCCAGCAGCAGCACAGGGTCCGCCCCGAAGGCAGATACGCAGTATTTT	CASSSTGSAPKADTQYF
TRBV13	-	TRBJ1-2	-	TGTGCCAGCAGCATCCGCTTAAACAGGGAACCGTATGGCTACACCTTC	CASSIRLNREPYGYTF
TRBV28	TRBD1	TRBJ1-1	-	TGTGCCAGCAGAGACAGGGCTATCATGAACACTGAAGCTTTCTTT	CASRDRAIMNTEAFF
TRBV11-2	TRBD1	TRBJ1-1	-	TGTGCCAGCAGCCGTACAGGGGGCGAGAACACTGAAGCTTTCTTT	CASSRTGGENTEAFF
TRBV7-9	TRBD1	TRBJ1-3	-	TGTGCCAGCAGCTCCGCAGGGGGCTCGGGAGGAAACACCATATATTTT	CASSSAGGSGGNTIYF
TRBV9	-	TRBJ2-1	once	TGTGCCAGCAGCATCGAAGGGAGCTCCTACAATGAGCAGTTCTTC	CASSIEGSSYNEQFF
TRBV9	-	TRBJ1-1	-	TGTGCCAGCAGCGTAGTTGCCAGTGTCACTGAAGCTTTCTTT	CASSVVASVTEAFF
TRBV5-4	TRBD2	TRBJ2-2	-	TGTGCCAGCAGCCCCGCTAGCGGGAGAGGGGTTAACACCGGGGAGCTGTTTTTT	CASSPASGRGVNTGELFF
TRBV9	TRBD1	TRBJ2-7	-	TGTGCCAGCAGCGTACAGGGGGCGCGATCGGGCGAGCAGTACTTC	CASSVQGARSGEQYF
TRBV11-3	-	TRBJ1-1	-	TGTGCCAGCAGCCCAGCTCCAGGGAGGCACACTGAAGCTTTCTTT	CASSPAPGRHTEAFF
TRBV5-1	-	TRBJ2-1	-	TGCGCCAGCAGCTTGGGACAGAACTACAATGAGCAGTTCTTC	CASSLGQNYNEQFF
TRBV27	TRBD2	TRBJ2-1	-	TGTGCCAGCAGTTTAAGCGGGACCTCCTACAATGAGCAGTTCTTC	CASSLSGTSYNEQFF
TRBV11-2	TRBD1	TRBJ2-3	-	TGTGCCAGCAGCCGTAGGGGGGACAGGAGCACAGATACGCAGTATTTT	CASSRRGDRSTDTQYF
TRBV28	-	TRBJ1-2	-	TGTGCCAGCAGGTGGACAGACTATGGCTACACCTTC	CASRWTDYGYTF
TRBV29-1	TRBD2	TRBJ2-3	-	TGCAGCTTGCGGACTAGCGGGAGAGGCGATACGCAGTATTTT	CSLRTSGRGDTQYF
TRBV28	TRBD2	TRBJ2-2	-	TGTGCCAGCAGTCCTGCGGGAGGATTGAACACCGGGGAGCTGTTTTTT	CASSPAGGLNTGELFF
TRBV27	TRBD1	TRBJ1-5	-	TGTGCCAGCAGTAACAGGGGAGGCCAGCCCCAGCATTTT	CASSNRGGQPQHF
TRBV7-9	TRBD1	TRBJ2-7	-	TGTGCCAGCAGCTTAGTCGGAGGACAGGGGGACGAGCAGTACTTC	CASSLVGGQGDEQYF
TRBV10-3	TRBD2	TRBJ2-3	-	TGTGCCATCAGTTCCCGGGAGGGCACAGATACGCAGTATTTT	CAISSREGTDTQYF
TRBV14	TRBD1	TRBJ2-5	-	TGTGCCAGCAGCCAAGGGACAGGGAATTGGGAGACCCAGTACTTC	CASSQGTGNWETQYF
TRBV7-2	-	TRBJ2-3	many	TGTGCCAGCCCCCGTGCTCTAGCGTCCCGCGGGGATACGCAGTATTTT	CASPRALASRGDTQYF
TRBV2	-	TRBJ1-2	few	TGTGCCAGCATGCAGGGGCCCGACTATGGCTACACCTTC	CASMQGPDYGYTF
TRBV5-4	-	TRBJ1-6	-	TGTGCCAGCAGCTTTGACCGGGGAAATTCACCCCTCCACTTT	CASSFDRGNSPLHF
TRBV9	TRBD1	TRBJ2-5	-	TGTGCCAGCAGCGTAGTTGGACAGGGCGTGGAGACCCAGTACTTC	CASSVVGQGVETQYF
TRBV27	TRBD2	TRBJ2-1	-	TGTGCCAGCAGTTCCTATCGCACGCTAGCGGGAGGGAACAATGAGCAGTTCTTC	CASSSYRTLAGGNNEQFF
TRBV6-5	TRBD1	TRBJ2-7	-	TGTGCCAGCAGCGACAGGGACCCCTACGAGCAGTACTTC	CASSDRDPYEQYF
TRBV5-1	TRBD1	TRBJ1-2	few	TGCGCCAGCAGCGCGGACAGGGTCGAAGGCTACACCTTC	CASSADRVEGYTF
TRBV29-1	-	TRBJ1-2	-	TGCAGCGTTGTAGGGGAAGATGGCTACACCTTC	CSVVGEDGYTF
TRBV28	TRBD1	TRBJ2-7	once	TGTGCCAGCAGTCCCTCGGGACAGGGTGACGAGCAGTACTTC	CASSPSGQGDEQYF
TRBV18	-	TRBJ1-4	-	TGTGCCAGCTCTAAAGCTACCGAAAAACTGTTTTTT	CASSKATEKLFF